The rows below give T cell receptor beta chains drawn from one sample of a study of PD-L1 blockade in urothelial cancer. Sequencing used immunoSEQ multiplex PCR; TCRdb keeps in-frame clones, though not all of them. The data contain over 45,000 clones, around 83% of them singletons. Specimen: PBMCs, collected around atezolizumab (anti-PD-L1) treatment. The receptors here all came from a man aged 60-69 years with urothelial cancer. CDR3s include the opening cysteine and the closing phenylalanine or tryptophan. The order of the fields is clone size, D gene, J gene, V gene, CDR3 protein, CDR3 DNA. The D gene is left open where the match is weak. Clone size, where shown, is once, few, many, or a class for clones that have expanded.

clone size: .
D gene: .
J gene: TRBJ1-1
V gene: TRBV19
CDR3 protein: CASIPRASEGNTEAFF
CDR3 DNA: TGTGCCAGTATCCCCCGGGCATCGGAGGGGAACACTGAAGCTTTCTTT

clone size: few
D gene: .
J gene: TRBJ1-2
V gene: TRBV18
CDR3 protein: CASSPRTEVAYGYTF
CDR3 DNA: TGTGCCAGCTCACCACGGACAGAGGTAGCCTATGGCTACACCTTC

clone size: .
D gene: TRBD1
J gene: TRBJ2-7
V gene: TRBV14
CDR3 protein: CASSQHRGGQVSSYEQYF
CDR3 DNA: TGTGCCAGCAGCCAACATAGAGGTGGACAGGTGAGCTCCTACGAGCAGTACTTC

clone size: .
D gene: TRBD1
J gene: TRBJ2-7
V gene: TRBV11-2
CDR3 protein: CASSPGDSFSYEQYF
CDR3 DNA: TGTGCCAGCAGCCCCGGGGACAGCTTCTCCTACGAGCAGTACTTC

clone size: .
D gene: .
J gene: TRBJ1-6
V gene: TRBV18
CDR3 protein: CASSPEGHRNSPLHF
CDR3 DNA: TGTGCCAGCTCACCCGAGGGACACAGAAATTCACCCCTCCACTTT

clone size: .
D gene: TRBD2
J gene: TRBJ2-5
V gene: TRBV4-3
CDR3 protein: CASSQGASGGVETQYF
CDR3 DNA: TGCGCCAGCAGCCAAGGGGCTAGCGGGGGCGTCGAGACCCAGTACTTC

clone size: .
D gene: .
J gene: TRBJ2-7
V gene: TRBV18
CDR3 protein: CASSIPGATYEQYF
CDR3 DNA: TGTGCCAGCTCAATACCTGGGGCGACCTACGAGCAGTACTTC

clone size: .
D gene: .
J gene: TRBJ1-2
V gene: TRBV18
CDR3 protein: CASSDDRREFYGYTF
CDR3 DNA: TGTGCCAGCTCAGACGACAGAAGGGAATTCTATGGCTACACCTTC

clone size: .
D gene: TRBD1
J gene: TRBJ2-1
V gene: TRBV6-5
CDR3 protein: CASSRDRDHNEQFF
CDR3 DNA: TGTGCCAGCTCCCGGGACAGGGATCACAATGAGCAGTTCTTC

clone size: .
D gene: TRBD1
J gene: TRBJ1-5
V gene: TRBV2
CDR3 protein: CASSEGIPGQGYNQPQHF
CDR3 DNA: TGTGCCAGCAGTGAAGGGATTCCGGGACAGGGATACAATCAGCCCCAGCATTTT

clone size: .
D gene: .
J gene: TRBJ1-6
V gene: TRBV18
CDR3 protein: CASSDVGAFNSPLHF
CDR3 DNA: TGTGCCAGCTCAGACGTGGGGGCCTTTAATTCACCCCTCCACTTT

clone size: .
D gene: .
J gene: TRBJ2-7
V gene: TRBV4-2
CDR3 protein: CASSLNPASEQYF
CDR3 DNA: TGTGCCAGCAGCCTCAACCCCGCTAGCGAGCAGTACTTC

clone size: .
D gene: .
J gene: TRBJ2-6
V gene: TRBV7-8
CDR3 protein: CASSQGYRASGANVLTF
CDR3 DNA: TGTGCCAGCAGCCAGGGGTACAGGGCGTCTGGGGCCAACGTCCTGACTTTC

clone size: .
D gene: TRBD1
J gene: TRBJ1-2
V gene: TRBV10-3
CDR3 protein: CAISESPGGYGYTF
CDR3 DNA: TGTGCCATCAGTGAGTCGCCAGGGGGCTATGGCTACACCTTC

clone size: few
D gene: .
J gene: TRBJ1-5
V gene: TRBV19
CDR3 protein: CASSIAAEYQPQHF
CDR3 DNA: TGTGCCAGTAGTATAGCGGCGGAATATCAGCCCCAGCATTTT

clone size: once
D gene: .
J gene: TRBJ1-1
V gene: TRBV30
CDR3 protein: CAWSSTGLGNTEAFF
CDR3 DNA: TGTGCCTGGAGTAGTACAGGGTTGGGGAACACTGAAGCTTTCTTT

clone size: .
D gene: TRBD2
J gene: TRBJ2-5
V gene: TRBV10-2
CDR3 protein: CASSEHPAGGPGTQYF
CDR3 DNA: TGCGCCAGCAGTGAGCATCCTGCGGGAGGTCCAGGGACCCAGTACTTC

clone size: .
D gene: TRBD1
J gene: TRBJ1-2
V gene: TRBV7-9
CDR3 protein: CASSVPSEGQDYGYTF
CDR3 DNA: TGTGCCAGCAGCGTACCATCGGAAGGACAGGACTATGGCTACACCTTC

clone size: .
D gene: TRBD2
J gene: TRBJ2-5
V gene: TRBV7-6
CDR3 protein: CASRGLAGGLETQYF
CDR3 DNA: TGTGCCAGCAGAGGACTAGCGGGGGGGCTAGAGACCCAGTACTTC

clone size: .
D gene: TRBD1
J gene: TRBJ1-5
V gene: TRBV6-6
CDR3 protein: CASSPTDRGGNQPQHF
CDR3 DNA: TGTGCCAGCAGCCCCACGGACAGGGGCGGCAATCAGCCCCAGCATTTT

clone size: .
D gene: .
J gene: TRBJ2-6
V gene: TRBV4-1
CDR3 protein: CASSPRGSGANVLTF
CDR3 DNA: TGCGCCAGCAGCCCCCGCGGCTCTGGGGCCAACGTCCTGACTTTC

clone size: .
D gene: .
J gene: TRBJ2-7
V gene: TRBV27
CDR3 protein: CASAELPSANYEQYF
CDR3 DNA: TGTGCCAGCGCTGAACTTCCTAGCGCCAACTACGAGCAGTACTTC

clone size: .
D gene: .
J gene: TRBJ2-7
V gene: TRBV4-2
CDR3 protein: CASSQDSSVFYEQYF
CDR3 DNA: TGTGCCAGCAGCCAAGATTCGAGCGTCTTCTACGAGCAGTACTTC

clone size: .
D gene: TRBD2
J gene: TRBJ2-4
V gene: TRBV28
CDR3 protein: CASSKLAGGSQNIQYF
CDR3 DNA: TGTGCCAGCAGTAAACTAGCGGGAGGTAGTCAAAACATTCAGTACTTC

clone size: .
D gene: .
J gene: TRBJ1-2
V gene: TRBV7-9
CDR3 protein: CASSLGAGAIDGYTF
CDR3 DNA: TGTGCCAGCAGCTTAGGCGCGGGGGCGATTGATGGCTACACCTTC

clone size: few
D gene: TRBD1
J gene: TRBJ2-7
V gene: TRBV13
CDR3 protein: CASSFTGTGVSEQYF
CDR3 DNA: TGTGCCAGCAGCTTCACCGGGACAGGGGTTTCCGAGCAGTACTTC

clone size: .
D gene: TRBD1
J gene: TRBJ2-7
V gene: TRBV18
CDR3 protein: CASSPGQGTVYEQYF
CDR3 DNA: TGTGCCAGCTCCCCCGGACAGGGAACGGTCTACGAGCAGTACTTC

clone size: .
D gene: .
J gene: TRBJ2-7
V gene: TRBV10-2
CDR3 protein: CASTTDTQPSYEQYF
CDR3 DNA: TGCGCCAGCACGACGGACACCCAACCCTCCTACGAGCAGTACTTC

clone size: .
D gene: .
J gene: TRBJ2-1
V gene: TRBV19
CDR3 protein: CASREGIYNEQFF
CDR3 DNA: TGTGCCAGTAGGGAGGGGATCTACAATGAGCAGTTCTTC

clone size: .
D gene: .
J gene: TRBJ1-4
V gene: TRBV5-1
CDR3 protein: CASSQDSATNEKLFF
CDR3 DNA: TGCGCCAGCAGCCAGGACAGCGCAACTAATGAAAAACTGTTTTTT

clone size: few
D gene: TRBD1
J gene: TRBJ1-1
V gene: TRBV27
CDR3 protein: CASSLGQGVNTEAFF
CDR3 DNA: TGTGCCAGCAGTTTAGGACAGGGGGTGAACACTGAAGCTTTCTTT

clone size: .
D gene: TRBD2
J gene: TRBJ2-3
V gene: TRBV7-3
CDR3 protein: CASSLKVTSGGASDTQYF
CDR3 DNA: TGTGCCAGCAGCTTAAAAGTTACTAGCGGGGGGGCAAGTGATACGCAGTATTTT

clone size: .
D gene: .
J gene: TRBJ2-2
V gene: TRBV30
CDR3 protein: CAWSQGSVTGELFF
CDR3 DNA: TGTGCCTGGAGCCAGGGGTCGGTCACCGGGGAGCTGTTTTTT

clone size: .
D gene: TRBD1
J gene: TRBJ2-7
V gene: TRBV5-4
CDR3 protein: CASRTIGADRGREEQYF
CDR3 DNA: TGTGCCAGCAGAACCATAGGGGCGGACAGGGGGCGTGAGGAGCAGTACTTC

clone size: .
D gene: .
J gene: TRBJ1-4
V gene: TRBV25-1
CDR3 protein: CASSEVAALNEKLFF
CDR3 DNA: TGTGCCAGCAGTGAAGTTGCGGCCCTTAATGAAAAACTGTTTTTT

clone size: .
D gene: .
J gene: TRBJ1-6
V gene: TRBV30
CDR3 protein: CAWSEGAGVVSPLHF
CDR3 DNA: TGTGCCTGGAGTGAAGGCGCAGGGGTAGTTTCACCCCTCCACTTT

clone size: .
D gene: TRBD2
J gene: TRBJ2-5
V gene: TRBV5-1
CDR3 protein: CASSLSGDQETQYF
CDR3 DNA: TGCGCCAGCAGTCTGAGCGGGGACCAAGAGACCCAGTACTTC

clone size: .
D gene: TRBD1
J gene: TRBJ2-2
V gene: TRBV2
CDR3 protein: CASKEDRPAMTAF
CDR3 DNA: TGTGCCAGTAAAGAGGACAGGCCAGCGATGACCGCTTTT

clone size: few
D gene: .
J gene: TRBJ1-2
V gene: TRBV2
CDR3 protein: CASSESSYGYTF
CDR3 DNA: TGTGCCAGCAGTGAGTCTTCCTATGGCTACACCTTC

clone size: .
D gene: .
J gene: TRBJ1-2
V gene: TRBV7-2
CDR3 protein: CASSLGQDYGYTF
CDR3 DNA: TGTGCCAGCAGCTTAGGGCAAGACTATGGCTACACCTTC

clone size: .
D gene: TRBD1
J gene: TRBJ1-2
V gene: TRBV2
CDR3 protein: CASSEGGQGDYTF
CDR3 DNA: TGTGCCAGCAGTGAAGGGGGACAGGGTGACTACACCTTC

clone size: .
D gene: .
J gene: TRBJ1-5
V gene: TRBV28
CDR3 protein: CASSPTPRGGYYGNQPQHF
CDR3 DNA: TGTGCCAGCAGTCCGACCCCAAGGGGGGGGTATTATGGCAATCAGCCCCAGCATTTT

clone size: .
D gene: .
J gene: TRBJ1-1
V gene: TRBV4-1
CDR3 protein: CASSQDQEWAFF
CDR3 DNA: TGCGCCAGCAGCCAAGACCAGGAATGGGCTTTCTTT

clone size: .
D gene: .
J gene: TRBJ2-2
V gene: TRBV6-5
CDR3 protein: CASRAGTGLTGELFF
CDR3 DNA: TGTGCCAGCAGAGCGGGGACAGGCTTGACCGGGGAGCTGTTTTTT

clone size: .
D gene: .
J gene: TRBJ1-5
V gene: TRBV6-1
CDR3 protein: CASRRQGGHQPQHF
CDR3 DNA: TGTGCCAGCAGGCGGCAGGGTGGTCATCAGCCCCAGCATTTT

clone size: .
D gene: TRBD1
J gene: TRBJ2-3
V gene: TRBV10-3
CDR3 protein: CAISEETGGADTQYF
CDR3 DNA: TGTGCCATCAGTGAGGAAACAGGGGGCGCGGATACGCAGTATTTT

clone size: .
D gene: TRBD1
J gene: TRBJ1-4
V gene: TRBV5-1
CDR3 protein: CASRPGTGTEKLFF
CDR3 DNA: TGCGCCAGCAGACCCGGGACAGGAACTGAAAAACTGTTTTTT

clone size: once
D gene: TRBD2
J gene: TRBJ2-7
V gene: TRBV28
CDR3 protein: CASHAAGRVEQYF
CDR3 DNA: TGTGCCAGCCACGCAGCGGGACGGGTCGAGCAGTACTTC

clone size: .
D gene: TRBD2
J gene: TRBJ2-7
V gene: TRBV29-1
CDR3 protein: CSVGLAEPSYEQYF
CDR3 DNA: TGCAGCGTGGGACTAGCGGAGCCCTCCTACGAGCAGTACTTC

clone size: .
D gene: .
J gene: TRBJ2-1
V gene: TRBV5-1
CDR3 protein: CASSASEASSYNEQFF
CDR3 DNA: TGCGCCAGCAGCGCGTCGGAGGCTAGCTCCTACAATGAGCAGTTCTTC

clone size: .
D gene: TRBD1
J gene: TRBJ1-2
V gene: TRBV28
CDR3 protein: CASRTGQGTGYTF
CDR3 DNA: TGTGCCAGCAGAACCGGACAGGGAACGGGCTACACCTTC

clone size: .
D gene: TRBD1
J gene: TRBJ1-5
V gene: TRBV19
CDR3 protein: CATLPGTAPVQPQHF
CDR3 DNA: TGTGCCACCCTACCCGGGACAGCCCCCGTTCAGCCCCAGCATTTT

clone size: .
D gene: .
J gene: TRBJ1-1
V gene: TRBV11-1
CDR3 protein: CASSPRGGTEAFF
CDR3 DNA: TGTGCCAGCAGCCCAAGAGGCGGAACTGAAGCTTTCTTT

clone size: .
D gene: TRBD1
J gene: TRBJ1-2
V gene: TRBV27
CDR3 protein: CASGDRSNYGYTF
CDR3 DNA: TGTGCCAGCGGGGACAGATCTAACTATGGCTACACCTTC

clone size: .
D gene: .
J gene: TRBJ1-1
V gene: TRBV5-1
CDR3 protein: CASSPQRSNTEAFF
CDR3 DNA: TGCGCCAGCAGCCCCCAGCGCTCGAACACTGAAGCTTTCTTT

clone size: .
D gene: .
J gene: TRBJ2-3
V gene: TRBV5-1
CDR3 protein: CASSFGGTHGADTQYF
CDR3 DNA: TGCGCCAGCAGCTTCGGCGGGACCCACGGGGCAGATACGCAGTATTTT

clone size: .
D gene: .
J gene: TRBJ1-5
V gene: TRBV5-8
CDR3 protein: CASSYGLNQPQHF
CDR3 DNA: TGTGCCAGCAGCTATGGGCTGAATCAGCCCCAGCATTTT

clone size: .
D gene: .
J gene: TRBJ1-1
V gene: TRBV6-1
CDR3 protein: CASSEQGQTEAFF
CDR3 DNA: TGTGCCAGCAGTGAACAGGGGCAAACTGAAGCTTTCTTT

clone size: .
D gene: .
J gene: TRBJ2-3
V gene: TRBV9
CDR3 protein: CASGLGSSTDTQYF
CDR3 DNA: TGTGCCAGCGGTCTGGGCAGCAGCACAGATACGCAGTATTTT

clone size: .
D gene: .
J gene: TRBJ2-5
V gene: TRBV7-9
CDR3 protein: CASSPWRAVYQETQYF
CDR3 DNA: TGTGCCAGCAGCCCCTGGCGGGCAGTCTACCAAGAGACCCAGTACTTC